The rows below give T cell receptor beta chains drawn from one sample of a study of cytomegalovirus exposure and HLA in healthy donors. Clones were sequenced by immunoSEQ multiplex PCR, and TCRdb holds only the in-frame ones, with some missing. The sample has 200,000 to 250,000 clones, 75% to 80% seen once. The material sequenced was PBMCs. The source is a man younger than 35 in good health and CMV-seronegative. Each CDR3 is given with its conserved first and last residue. The D gene is left open where the match is weak. Size values are once, few and many counts, or a class for expanded clones, and some rows have none.

d_gene,v_gene,abundance,j_gene,CDR3aa,CDR3nt
TRBD1,TRBV10-3,NA,TRBJ1-3,CAIKDLLGQGSSGNTIYF,TGTGCCATCAAGGATTTACTGGGACAGGGGAGCTCTGGAAACACCATATATTTT
NA,TRBV29-1,NA,TRBJ1-2,CSGAADYGYTF,TGCAGCGGAGCTGCTGACTATGGCTACACCTTC
TRBD1,TRBV4-3,NA,TRBJ2-7,CASSQDRGTGEEQYF,TGCGCCAGCAGCCAAGATCGTGGGACAGGCGAGGAGCAGTACTTC
NA,TRBV30,NA,TRBJ1-2,CAWSVRPNYGYTF,TGTGCCTGGAGTGTGCGGCCTAACTATGGCTACACCTTC
NA,TRBV12-5,few,TRBJ2-1,CASGLRRDTQQFF,TGTGCTAGTGGGCTCCGCCGGGACACCCAGCAGTTCTTC
TRBD1,TRBV4-3,NA,TRBJ1-2,CASSRGQGAVNGYTF,TGCGCCAGCAGCCGGGGACAGGGGGCAGTCAATGGCTACACCTTC
NA,TRBV7-9,NA,TRBJ2-7,CASSPQDTYEQYF,TGTGCCAGCAGCCCCCAGGACACCTACGAGCAGTACTTC
NA,TRBV7-2,NA,TRBJ2-2,CASSHGDFDTGELFF,TGTGCCAGCAGCCACGGGGACTTTGACACCGGGGAGCTGTTTTTT
TRBD2,TRBV13,once,TRBJ2-6,CASSFTAKWTSGSSGANVLTF,TGTGCCAGCAGCTTCACCGCGAAATGGACTAGCGGGAGCTCTGGGGCCAACGTCCTGACTTTC
NA,TRBV29-1,NA,TRBJ1-5,CSVDGKTHISEYSNQPQHF,TGCAGCGTTGACGGTAAGACACACATATCCGAGTATAGCAATCAGCCCCAGCATTTT
NA,TRBV6-5,NA,TRBJ2-1,CASSPTGYNEQFF,TGTGCCAGCAGTCCTACAGGGTACAATGAGCAGTTCTTC
TRBD1,TRBV7-2,NA,TRBJ2-7,CASSSGQTYEQYF,TGTGCCAGCAGCTCGGGACAGACCTACGAGCAGTACTTC
NA,TRBV7-6,NA,TRBJ2-7,CASSPGAGLTYEQYF,TGTGCCAGCAGTCCCGGGGCGGGGCTTACCTACGAGCAGTACTTC
TRBD1,TRBV11-3,NA,TRBJ1-3,CASSYAATGDGGNTIYF,TGTGCCAGCAGCTACGCGGCTACAGGGGACGGTGGAAACACCATATATTTT
NA,TRBV7-2,few,TRBJ1-1,CASSPWTENTEAFF,TGTGCCAGCAGCCCGTGGACAGAGAACACTGAAGCTTTCTTT
TRBD1,TRBV30,NA,TRBJ2-7,CAWGGTGGTYEQYF,TGTGCCTGGGGCGGGACAGGGGGAACCTACGAGCAGTACTTC
NA,TRBV6-1,few,TRBJ1-6,CASSEGVGGNSPLHF,TGTGCCAGCAGTGAAGGGGTGGGGGGTAATTCACCCCTCCACTTT